This T cell receptor (beta chain) was recorded in a study of OX40 agonist ivuxolimab in advanced cancers. Overall study findings and caveats: Compared with CD4+, CD8+ T cells on average had more expanded clones.

Sequenced by immunoSEQ multiplex PCR; TCRdb stores in-frame clones only, minus some. The sample comprises 50,000 to 70,000 clones, 91% of which are singletons, and 0.35% to 0.55% rests with the top ten. Details on this clone: Its antigen is currently unknown.

The CDR3 has 15 amino acids. Deletions cut 0 bases from V and 3 bases from J, with 11 bases between. The germline V gene encodes CDR1 MNHEY and CDR2 SVGAGI. This sequence was found in an adult with an advanced solid tumor such as melanoma, head and neck, liver or kidney cancer. Sequences were derived from CD4+ or CD8+ T cells sorted from blood, sampled in a trial of the OX40 agonist ivuxolimab. The rearrangement links TRBV6-5 to TRBJ1-2; D unresolved. The CDR3 region is CASSYSGPPHYGYTF. The CDR3, as DNA: TGTGCCAGCAGTTACTCAGGTCCGCCTCACTATGGCTACACCTTC.